The rows below give T cell receptor beta chains drawn from one sample of a study of graft-versus-host responses after intestinal transplantation. Repertoires were generated with immunoSEQ multiplex PCR, while TCRdb's copy carries only in-frame clones and drops some. The data hold some 95,000 clones, with 75% to 95% observed a single time. These receptors' targets are unknown. Sequenced material: unstimulated CD8+ T cells sorted from spleen or lymph node cells, taken before intestinal transplant. The source of these receptors is a human donor who received an intestinal transplant. Both conserved end residues are part of each CDR3. The D gene is left open where the match is weak. Clone sizes are given selectively: once, few, many, or a class where the clone is expanded.

CDR3 DNA: TGCAGCGTGCCCCGGGGGGGCAGGGACACTGAAGCTTTCTTT; CDR3 protein: CSVPRGGRDTEAFF; D gene: NA; clone size: NA; V gene: TRBV29-1; J gene: TRBJ1-1
CDR3 DNA: TGTGCCAGCAGCCGAGTACGGTACACTGAAGCTTTCTTT; CDR3 protein: CASSRVRYTEAFF; D gene: NA; clone size: NA; V gene: TRBV5-6; J gene: TRBJ1-1
CDR3 DNA: TGTGCCAGCAGCACCTGGGACAGCTTATACATGAACACTGAAGCTTTCTTT; CDR3 protein: CASSTWDSLYMNTEAFF; D gene: TRBD1; clone size: NA; V gene: TRBV5-6; J gene: TRBJ1-1
CDR3 DNA: TGTGCCAGCAGTTTAGGGACTAGCGCCTACAATGAGCAGTTCTTC; CDR3 protein: CASSLGTSAYNEQFF; D gene: TRBD2; clone size: NA; V gene: TRBV27; J gene: TRBJ2-1
CDR3 DNA: TGTGCCTGGAGTGAACAGGCGAACACTGAAGCTTTCTTT; CDR3 protein: CAWSEQANTEAFF; D gene: NA; clone size: NA; V gene: TRBV30; J gene: TRBJ1-1
CDR3 DNA: TGTGCCAGTACCAGTGGACAGGGAGTTTATTTGCGAGAGACCCAGTACTTC; CDR3 protein: CASTSGQGVYLRETQYF; D gene: TRBD1; clone size: NA; V gene: TRBV9; J gene: TRBJ2-5
CDR3 DNA: TGTGCCAGCAGCTCCCGACAGTACTATGGCTACACCTTC; CDR3 protein: CASSSRQYYGYTF; D gene: NA; clone size: NA; V gene: TRBV7-9; J gene: TRBJ1-2
CDR3 DNA: TGTGCCAGCAGCTGGAGGACTAGCGGAGATACGCAGTATTTT; CDR3 protein: CASSWRTSGDTQYF; D gene: TRBD2; clone size: once; V gene: TRBV7-9; J gene: TRBJ2-3
CDR3 DNA: TGTGCCAGCAGCTCGGTGGGGGGAAACTATGGCTACACCTTC; CDR3 protein: CASSSVGGNYGYTF; D gene: NA; clone size: NA; V gene: TRBV7-9; J gene: TRBJ1-2
CDR3 DNA: TGTGCCAGCAGCCCTCTGTACACAGATACGCAGTATTTT; CDR3 protein: CASSPLYTDTQYF; D gene: NA; clone size: NA; V gene: TRBV27; J gene: TRBJ2-3
CDR3 DNA: TGTGCCTGGAGTGTAGGATCGGGATCCTACGAGCAGTACTTC; CDR3 protein: CAWSVGSGSYEQYF; D gene: NA; clone size: NA; V gene: TRBV30; J gene: TRBJ2-7
CDR3 DNA: TGTGCCAGCAGCTTAGAAAGGGGCCTCTACGAGCAGTACTTC; CDR3 protein: CASSLERGLYEQYF; D gene: NA; clone size: once; V gene: TRBV11-1; J gene: TRBJ2-7
CDR3 DNA: TGCGCCAGCAGCCCCCGGCCAGGGGGGTCCTACGAGCAGTACTTC; CDR3 protein: CASSPRPGGSYEQYF; D gene: NA; clone size: NA; V gene: TRBV4-1; J gene: TRBJ2-7
CDR3 DNA: TGTGCCAGCAGTGCCCAGCGGGTTCGAGAGACCCAGTACTTC; CDR3 protein: CASSAQRVRETQYF; D gene: NA; clone size: NA; V gene: TRBV6-5; J gene: TRBJ2-5
CDR3 DNA: TGTGCCTGGAGTGGGACAGGCTTCTACGAGCAGTACTTC; CDR3 protein: CAWSGTGFYEQYF; D gene: TRBD1; clone size: NA; V gene: TRBV30; J gene: TRBJ2-7
CDR3 DNA: TGCGCCAGCAGCCAATCTTACACAGATACGCAGTATTTT; CDR3 protein: CASSQSYTDTQYF; D gene: NA; clone size: NA; V gene: TRBV4-1; J gene: TRBJ2-3
CDR3 DNA: TGCGCCAGCAGCTTGGAACCGGGACTAGCGGGAGGTGGGACCTACAATGAGCAGTTCTTC; CDR3 protein: CASSLEPGLAGGGTYNEQFF; D gene: TRBD2; clone size: NA; V gene: TRBV5-1; J gene: TRBJ2-1
CDR3 DNA: TGCGCCAGCAGCCAAGGGCCCCTAGTAGTGCAAGAGACCCAGTACTTC; CDR3 protein: CASSQGPLVVQETQYF; D gene: NA; clone size: NA; V gene: TRBV4-1; J gene: TRBJ2-5
CDR3 DNA: TGTGCCACCAGCAGGGACGGGAGCTCCTACGAGCAGTACTTC; CDR3 protein: CATSRDGSSYEQYF; D gene: NA; clone size: NA; V gene: TRBV15; J gene: TRBJ2-7
CDR3 DNA: TGTGCCATCAGTGAGTCAGCGGGTGCCTACAATGAGCAGTTCTTC; CDR3 protein: CAISESAGAYNEQFF; D gene: NA; clone size: NA; V gene: TRBV10-3; J gene: TRBJ2-1
CDR3 DNA: TGTGCCAGCATCCAGGGGGGTGGGACCCAGTACTTC; CDR3 protein: CASIQGGGTQYF; D gene: NA; clone size: NA; V gene: TRBV2; J gene: TRBJ2-5
CDR3 DNA: TGTGCCAGTACGACTACAGCTAGCACAGATACGCAGTATTTT; CDR3 protein: CASTTTASTDTQYF; D gene: NA; clone size: NA; V gene: TRBV19; J gene: TRBJ2-3
CDR3 DNA: TGTGCCAGCAGTGAGAGGATAAGGAACACTGAAGCTTTCTTT; CDR3 protein: CASSERIRNTEAFF; D gene: NA; clone size: once; V gene: TRBV2; J gene: TRBJ1-1
CDR3 DNA: TGTGCCAGCAGTTTATCGACTAGGTTTTCCTACGAGCAGTACTTC; CDR3 protein: CASSLSTRFSYEQYF; D gene: NA; clone size: once; V gene: TRBV27; J gene: TRBJ2-7
CDR3 DNA: TGTGCCAGCAGCTCCGGGACAGGAGCTCACTACGAGCAGTACTTC; CDR3 protein: CASSSGTGAHYEQYF; D gene: TRBD1; clone size: NA; V gene: TRBV7-2; J gene: TRBJ2-7
CDR3 DNA: TGTGCCAGCAGGACAGGGCGGGACACTGAAGCTTTCTTT; CDR3 protein: CASRTGRDTEAFF; D gene: TRBD1; clone size: NA; V gene: TRBV6-1; J gene: TRBJ1-1
CDR3 DNA: TGCGCCAGTTATGAAGCTTTCTTT; CDR3 protein: CASYEAFF; D gene: NA; clone size: NA; V gene: TRBV23-1; J gene: TRBJ1-1
CDR3 DNA: TGTGCCAGCAGCGTGTCAGGGACTGGAAACACCATATATTTT; CDR3 protein: CASSVSGTGNTIYF; D gene: NA; clone size: few; V gene: TRBV9; J gene: TRBJ1-3
CDR3 DNA: TGTGCCACCAGCCCCCTAGGGGGGGTAGGTTCAGATACGCAGTATTTT; CDR3 protein: CATSPLGGVGSDTQYF; D gene: NA; clone size: few; V gene: TRBV15; J gene: TRBJ2-3
CDR3 DNA: TGTGCCAGCAGCCCTGCAGGGGCTAGGGGCTACACCTTC; CDR3 protein: CASSPAGARGYTF; D gene: NA; clone size: NA; V gene: TRBV7-9; J gene: TRBJ1-2
CDR3 DNA: TGTGCCAGCAGTTACCGGTCTGCGACTGAAGCTTTCTTT; CDR3 protein: CASSYRSATEAFF; D gene: NA; clone size: few; V gene: TRBV6-5; J gene: TRBJ1-1